Presented here are 19 T cell receptor beta chains from one specimen sequenced in a study of T-cell reconstitution after alpha-beta-depleted transplantation in children. Researchers prepared the TCRbeta library using unique molecular identifiers, the study reports. TCRdb re-called the PCR reads through MiXCR, storing one row per CDR3 protein. The table lists 350,000 to 500,000 distinct CDR3 sequences, roughly 44% of them singletons. Here the sequenced sample was PBMCs, taken before TCRalphabeta/CD19-depleted stem cell transplant. These receptors originate from a girl aged 2-10 years with aplastic anemia, due to receive a stem cell transplant.

This clonotype was recorded at least ten times. The chain couples TRBV7-9 to TRBJ1-5, with 10 nucleotides matching TRBD1. This CDR3 has 16 residues. Germline V CDR1 and CDR2: SEHNR, FQNEAQ (reference sequence). V gave up 2 bases and J gave up 7 bases; unmatched junction bases: 8. This CDR3 is CASSLSSGDRGQPQHF. For the CDR3, the DNA is TGTGCCAGCAGCTTAAGCTCCGGGGACAGGGGCCAGCCCCAGCATTTT.

This clonotype showed up just a few times. The V and J genes are TRBV6-1 and TRBJ1-1, with D maybe TRBD1 (5 bases). The V end lost 5 bases, the J end lost 4 bases, and 14 bases lay between the germline ends. The CDR3 totals 14 residues. The germline V gene encodes CDR1 MNHNS and CDR2 SASEGT. The CDR3 protein is CASSLFVGVTEAFF. CDR3 coding DNA: TGTGCCAGCAGTCTTTTTGTGGGGGTCACTGAAGCTTTCTTT.

The V gene is TRBV20-1, the J gene TRBJ2-3; possibly TRBD1 for D (6 bases). CDR1 is DFQATT, CDR2 SNEGSKA, per germline (reference sequence). The CDR3 consists of 15 residues. V gave up 1 base and J gave up 8 bases, with 19 bases separating them. The CDR3 is CSARAPGAGYGTQYF. The CDR3 DNA follows: TGCAGTGCTAGAGCCCCAGGGGCAGGCTACGGTACGCAGTATTTT.

In this sample, this clonotype turned up many times. This chain links TRBV5-1 with TRBJ1-1; maybe TRBD1 (5 bases). This CDR3 region has 15 residues. Trimming took off 3 bases at V and 6 bases at J, with 18 bases between the two ends. Per germline, CDR1 SGHRS and CDR2 YFSETQ. The CDR3 nucleotides are TGCGCCAGCAGCTCACTCCGGGGACGGGACCCTGAAGCTTTCTTT. Protein: CASSSLRGRDPEAFF.

V and J are TRBV3-1 and TRBJ1-1; D call uncertain. Germline V gene lookup returns CDR1 LGHDT and CDR2 YNNKEL (reference sequence). This CDR3 contains 13 residues. Trimming pared 4 bases from V and 5 bases from J, leaving 11 bases between. CDR3 bases: TGTGCCAGCAGCCCCAATGGGAGAACTGAAGCTTTCTTT. Encoded protein: CASSPNGRTEAFF.

The V and J genes are TRBV7-6 and TRBJ2-7; 8 bases line up with TRBD1. CDR1 and CDR2 from the germline V gene are SGHVS and FNYEAQ. J lost 6 bases, V lost 5 bases, and 6 bases had no gene match. This CDR3 comprises 13 residues. The CDR3 loop reads CASSPSTGVEQYF. CDR3 sequence (DNA): TGTGCCAGCAGCCCCTCGACAGGGGTCGAGCAGTACTTC.

The V gene is TRBV5-1, the J gene TRBJ1-1; D not resolved. Germline CDR1 reads SGHRS; CDR2 reads YFSETQ. The CDR3 spans 12 residues. Trimming took off 4 bases at V and 8 bases at J, with 12 bases between the two ends. The chain's CDR3 is CASSPWEGEAFF. The CDR3 DNA reads as TGCGCCAGCAGCCCCTGGGAGGGCGAAGCTTTCTTT.

This chain joins TRBV28 and TRBJ2-7; D is unresolved. CDR3 size: 14 residues. Trimming shortened V by 2 bases and J by 2 bases, and 10 bases separated the two germline ends. Germline lookup yields CDR1 MDHEN and CDR2 SYDVKM. The DNA of the CDR3 is TGTGCCAGCAGTTTACACGGATTTACCTACGAGCAGTACTTC. Translation gives CASSLHGFTYEQYF. The entire variable domain, with the rest obtained from reference TRBV28 and TRBJ2-7, is as follows: DVKVTQSSRYLVKRTGEKVFLECVQDMDHENMFWYRQDPGLGLRLIYFSYDVKMKEKGDIPEGYSVSREKKERFSLILESASTNQTSMYLCASSLHGFTYEQYFGPGTRLTVT.

The rearrangement joins TRBV5-5 to TRBJ1-1, with 9 bases that match TRBD1. Germline V gene lookup returns CDR1 SGHKS and CDR2 YYEKEE (reference sequence). J gave up 3 bases and V 3 bases, and 12 bases lay outside the gene matches. The CDR3 loop spans 17 amino acids. CDR3 region: CASSSTTGGAGDTEAFF. The CDR3 region has the DNA TGTGCCAGCAGCTCGACAACAGGGGGCGCGGGCGACACTGAAGCTTTCTTT.

The V call is TRBV3-1, the J call TRBJ2-7; tentatively, D is TRBD1 or TRBD2 (5 bases each). Germline lookup yields CDR1 LGHDT and CDR2 YNNKEL (reference sequence). The CDR3 has 13 residues. With 0 bases removed from V and 6 bases from J, the gap between germline ends came to 9 bases. The CDR3 is CASSQDWGTEQYF. The CDR3 region has the DNA TGTGCCAGCAGCCAAGACTGGGGGACCGAGCAGTACTTC.

The chain has TRBV19 and TRBJ1-1, with a possible D match to TRBD1 (6 bases). Trimming shortened V by 8 bases and J by 1 base, and 14 bases separated the two germline ends. The germline gives CDR1 LNHDA, CDR2 SQIVND (reference sequence). The CDR3 is 14 amino acids. The CDR3 nucleotides read TGTGCCAGTGGGCACAGGGAGACGAACACTGAAGCTTTCTTT. This codes for CASGHRETNTEAFF.

This clonotype was observed at least ten times. The chain carries TRBV20-1 and TRBJ2-1; D unclear. Germline V gene data show CDR1 as DFQATT and CDR2 as SNEGSKA (reference sequence). V dropped 5 bases and J dropped 6 bases, with 11 bases sitting between them. The CDR3 has 12 amino acids. The CDR3 loop is CSALVLINEQFF. The CDR3 DNA sequence: TGCAGTGCTTTGGTCCTCATCAATGAGCAGTTCTTC.

The rearrangement joins TRBV2 to TRBJ2-5; no clear D. CDR1 and CDR2 from the germline V gene are SNHLY and FYNNEI. V was clipped by 9 bases and J by 1 base, with 15 bases between them. The CDR3 totals 14 residues. The CDR3 DNA reads TGTGCCAGTTCTGGAGTGAGCTCCCAAGAGACCCAGTACTTC. Encoded protein: CASSGVSSQETQYF.

The chain is built from TRBV10-3 and TRBJ1-6; 7 nucleotides line up with TRBD1. CDR3 length: 18 amino acids. Trimming removed 3 bases from V and 6 bases from J; junction bases left unmatched: 14. The germline CDR1 and CDR2 sequences are ENHRY and SYGVKD. Here the CDR3 reads CAISERGGAGGINSPLHF. The CDR3 DNA reads as TGTGCCATCAGTGAACGGGGGGGGGCAGGGGGTATTAATTCACCCCTCCACTTT.

This chain uses TRBV20-1 with TRBJ2-1, with D perhaps TRBD2 (5 bases). Trimming removed 5 bases at V and 10 bases at J, with 21 bases between. The CDR3 covers 14 residues. Germline assignment: CDR1 DFQATT and CDR2 SNEGSKA (reference sequence). The chain's CDR3 is CSASDSSSLGEQFF. The CDR3 coding sequence is TGCAGTGCTTCGGACTCTTCCTCGTTGGGCGAGCAGTTCTTC.

The gene calls are TRBV7-6 and TRBJ2-7; 9 nucleotides line up with TRBD2. The CDR3 covers 16 residues. In germline, CDR1 is SGHVS, CDR2 FNYEAQ. V trimming: 4 bases; J trimming: 5 bases; junction bases outside the gene matches: 12. In DNA form, the CDR3 reads TGTGCCAGCAGCTCCCTAGGGGCGGGAGGGCCGCACGAGCAGTACTTC. Protein product: CASSSLGAGGPHEQYF.

This clonotype was seen a single time. A much bigger clone sits one base away, suggesting this may be a read error. The chain employs TRBV20-1 and TRBJ2-5; a weak D match, TRBD2 (5 bases). CDR3 length: 12 amino acids. Germline V gene lookup returns CDR1 DFQATT and CDR2 SNEGSKA (reference sequence). CDR3 loop: CRANSGEETQYF. The CDR3 coding sequence is TGCCGTGCTAATTCCGGGGAAGAGACCCAGTACTTC.

Only one count was recorded for this clonotype. The V call is TRBV9, the J call TRBJ2-3; no clear D gene. This CDR3 is built from 14 residues. V lost 0 bases to trimming and J lost 2 bases, with 7 bases between them. Germline CDR1 SGDLS, CDR2 YYNGEE. In DNA form, the CDR3 reads TGTGCCAGCAGCGTAGATAGTTTCACAGATACGCAGTATTTT. Its translation: CASSVDSFTDTQYF.

The genes are TRBV7-9 and TRBJ2-3; D might be TRBD1 (5 bases). The V end lost 1 base, the J end lost 9 bases, and 14 bases lay between the germline ends. Germline V gene sequence: CDR1 SEHNR, CDR2 FQNEAQ (reference sequence). The CDR3 spans 14 residues. The DNA of the CDR3 is TGTGCCAGCAGCTTAGAGGCAGGCCGGACAACGCAGTATTTT. This translates into CASSLEAGRTTQYF.